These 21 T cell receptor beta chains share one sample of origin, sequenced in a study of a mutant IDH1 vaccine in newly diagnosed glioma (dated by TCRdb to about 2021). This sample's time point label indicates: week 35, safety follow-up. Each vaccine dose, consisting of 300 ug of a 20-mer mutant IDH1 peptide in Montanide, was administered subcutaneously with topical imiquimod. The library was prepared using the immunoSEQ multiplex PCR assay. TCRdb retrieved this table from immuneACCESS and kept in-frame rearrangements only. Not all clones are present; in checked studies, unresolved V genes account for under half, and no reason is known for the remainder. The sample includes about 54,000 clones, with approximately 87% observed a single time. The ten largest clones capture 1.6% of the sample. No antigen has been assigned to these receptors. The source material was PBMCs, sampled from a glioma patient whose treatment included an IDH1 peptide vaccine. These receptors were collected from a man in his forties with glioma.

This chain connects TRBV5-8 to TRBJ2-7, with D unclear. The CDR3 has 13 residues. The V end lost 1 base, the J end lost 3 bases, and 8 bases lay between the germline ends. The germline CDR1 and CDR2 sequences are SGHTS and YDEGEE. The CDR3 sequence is CASSLRSHYEQYF. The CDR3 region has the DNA TGTGCCAGCAGCTTGCGAAGTCACTACGAGCAGTACTTC.

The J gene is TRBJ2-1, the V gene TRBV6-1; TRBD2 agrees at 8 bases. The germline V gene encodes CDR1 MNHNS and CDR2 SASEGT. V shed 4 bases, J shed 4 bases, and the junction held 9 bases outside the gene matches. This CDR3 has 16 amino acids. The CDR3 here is CASSGQRGRLYNEQFF. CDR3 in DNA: TGTGCCAGCAGTGGGCAGCGGGGGAGGTTGTACAATGAGCAGTTCTTC.

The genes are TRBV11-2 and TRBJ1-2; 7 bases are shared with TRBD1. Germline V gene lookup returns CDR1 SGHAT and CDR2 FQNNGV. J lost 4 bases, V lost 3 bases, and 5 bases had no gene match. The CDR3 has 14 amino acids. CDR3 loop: CASSFQTGSYGYTF. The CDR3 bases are TGTGCCAGCAGCTTTCAGACAGGGAGCTATGGCTACACCTTC.

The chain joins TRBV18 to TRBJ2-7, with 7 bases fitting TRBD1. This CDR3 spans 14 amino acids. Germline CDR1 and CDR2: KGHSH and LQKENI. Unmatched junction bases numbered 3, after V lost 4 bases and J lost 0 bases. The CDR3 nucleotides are TGTGCCAGCTCACAGGGGACAGTCTCCTACGAGCAGTACTTC. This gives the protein CASSQGTVSYEQYF.

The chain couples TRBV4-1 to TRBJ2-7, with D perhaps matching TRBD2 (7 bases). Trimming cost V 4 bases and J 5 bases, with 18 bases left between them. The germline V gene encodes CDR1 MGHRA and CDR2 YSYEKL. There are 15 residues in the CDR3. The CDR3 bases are TGCGCCAGCAGCCCCCGAAGGGGGGGCATCAACGAGCAGTACTTC. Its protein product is CASSPRRGGINEQYF.

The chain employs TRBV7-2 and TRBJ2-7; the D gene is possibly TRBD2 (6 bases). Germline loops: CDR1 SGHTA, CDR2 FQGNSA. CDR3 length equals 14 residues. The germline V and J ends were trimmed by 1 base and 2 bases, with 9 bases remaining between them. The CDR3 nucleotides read TGTGCCAGCAGCTTAGTGGGGGGAACCTACGAGCAGTACTTC. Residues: CASSLVGGTYEQYF.

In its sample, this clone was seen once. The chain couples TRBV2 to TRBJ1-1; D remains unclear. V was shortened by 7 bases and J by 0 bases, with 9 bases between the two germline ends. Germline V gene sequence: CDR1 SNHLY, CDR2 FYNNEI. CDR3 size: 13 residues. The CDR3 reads CASTRAMNTEAFF. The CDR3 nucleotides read TGTGCCAGCACAAGGGCCATGAACACTGAAGCTTTCTTT.

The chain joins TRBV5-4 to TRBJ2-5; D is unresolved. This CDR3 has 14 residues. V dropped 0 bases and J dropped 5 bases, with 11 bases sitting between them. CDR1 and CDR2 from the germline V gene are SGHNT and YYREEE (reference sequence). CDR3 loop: CASSLDPGRETQYF. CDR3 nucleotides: TGTGCCAGCAGCTTGGATCCCGGGCGGGAGACCCAGTACTTC.

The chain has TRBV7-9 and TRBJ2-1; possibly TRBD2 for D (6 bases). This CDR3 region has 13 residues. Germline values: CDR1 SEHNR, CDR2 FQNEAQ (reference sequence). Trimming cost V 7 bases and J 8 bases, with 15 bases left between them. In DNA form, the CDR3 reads TGTGCCAGCATTCCCCCATCGGGGGATGAGCAGTTCTTC. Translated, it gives CASIPPSGDEQFF.

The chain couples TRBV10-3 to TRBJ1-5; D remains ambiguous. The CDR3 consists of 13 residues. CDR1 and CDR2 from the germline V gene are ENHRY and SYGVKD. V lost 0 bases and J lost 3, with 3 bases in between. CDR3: CAISESHNQPQHF. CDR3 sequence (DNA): TGTGCCATCAGTGAGTCCCACAATCAGCCCCAGCATTTT.

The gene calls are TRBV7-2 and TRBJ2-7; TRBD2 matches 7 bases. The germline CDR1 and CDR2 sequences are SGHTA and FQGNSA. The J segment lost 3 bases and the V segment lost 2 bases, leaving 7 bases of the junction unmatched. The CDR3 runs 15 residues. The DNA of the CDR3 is TGTGCCAGCAGCTTAAAAGCGGGATTAAACTACGAGCAGTACTTC. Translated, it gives CASSLKAGLNYEQYF.

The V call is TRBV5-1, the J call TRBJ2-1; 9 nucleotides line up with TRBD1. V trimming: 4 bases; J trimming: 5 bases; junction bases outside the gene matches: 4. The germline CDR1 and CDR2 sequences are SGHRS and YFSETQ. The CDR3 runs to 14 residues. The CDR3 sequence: CASSRQGENNEQFF. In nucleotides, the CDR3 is TGCGCCAGCAGCCGACAGGGGGAAAACAATGAGCAGTTCTTC.

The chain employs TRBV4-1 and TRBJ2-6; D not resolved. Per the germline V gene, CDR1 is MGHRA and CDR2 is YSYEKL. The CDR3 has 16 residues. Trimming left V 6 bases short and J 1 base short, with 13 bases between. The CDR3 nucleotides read TGCGCCAGCAGTCTATCGTGGGGATCTGGGGCCAACGTCCTGACTTTC. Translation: CASSLSWGSGANVLTF.

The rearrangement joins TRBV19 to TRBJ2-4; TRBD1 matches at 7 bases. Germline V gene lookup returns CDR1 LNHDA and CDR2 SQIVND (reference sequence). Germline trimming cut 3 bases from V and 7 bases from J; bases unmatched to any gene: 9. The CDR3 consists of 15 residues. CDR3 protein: CASSISTGQGNIQYF. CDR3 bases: TGTGCCAGTAGTATCTCGACAGGGCAAGGGAACATTCAGTACTTC.

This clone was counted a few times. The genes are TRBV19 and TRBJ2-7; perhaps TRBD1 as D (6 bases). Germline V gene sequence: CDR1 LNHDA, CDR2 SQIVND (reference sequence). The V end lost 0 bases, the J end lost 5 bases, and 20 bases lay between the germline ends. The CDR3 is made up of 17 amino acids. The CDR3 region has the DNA TGTGCCAGTAGTATAGATGGCCGTGGGGCAGGGGATCACGAGCAGTACTTC. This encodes CASSIDGRGAGDHEQYF.

This CDR3 is CASKYTEIDSEAFF. CDR3 bases: TGTGCCAGCAAATACACCGAAATTGACTCTGAAGCTTTCTTT. The rearrangement links TRBV2 to TRBJ1-1; D is unclear. V was shortened by 7 bases and J by 6 bases, with 18 bases between the two germline ends. This CDR3 comprises 14 residues. Germline V CDR1 and CDR2: SNHLY, FYNNEI.

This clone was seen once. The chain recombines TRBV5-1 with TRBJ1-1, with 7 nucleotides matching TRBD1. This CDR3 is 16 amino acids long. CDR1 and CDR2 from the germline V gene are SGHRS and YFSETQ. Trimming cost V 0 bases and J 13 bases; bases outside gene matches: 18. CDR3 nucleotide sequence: TGCGCCAGCAGCTTGGCGGGGGGGCGACAAACAGGGGTGTATTTCTTT. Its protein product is CASSLAGGRQTGVYFF.

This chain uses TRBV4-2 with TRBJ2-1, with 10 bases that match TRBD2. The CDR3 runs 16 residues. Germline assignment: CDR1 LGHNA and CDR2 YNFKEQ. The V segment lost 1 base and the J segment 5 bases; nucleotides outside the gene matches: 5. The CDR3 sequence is CASSQVGTSADNEQFF. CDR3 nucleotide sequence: TGTGCCAGCAGCCAAGTTGGGACTAGCGCCGACAATGAGCAGTTCTTC.

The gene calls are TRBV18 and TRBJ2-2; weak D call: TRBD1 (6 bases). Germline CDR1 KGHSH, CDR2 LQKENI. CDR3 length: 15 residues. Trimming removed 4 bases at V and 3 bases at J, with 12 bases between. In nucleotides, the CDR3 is TGTGCCAGCTCACTACGGTCAGGGGACACCGGGGAGCTGTTTTTT. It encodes CASSLRSGDTGELFF.

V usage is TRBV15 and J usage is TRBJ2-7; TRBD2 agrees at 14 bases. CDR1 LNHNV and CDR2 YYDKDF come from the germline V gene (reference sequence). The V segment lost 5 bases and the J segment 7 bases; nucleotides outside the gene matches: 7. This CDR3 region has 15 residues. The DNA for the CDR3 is TGTGCCACCAGCCGATCGGGACTAGCGGGAGTAGAGCAGTACTTC. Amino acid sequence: CATSRSGLAGVEQYF.

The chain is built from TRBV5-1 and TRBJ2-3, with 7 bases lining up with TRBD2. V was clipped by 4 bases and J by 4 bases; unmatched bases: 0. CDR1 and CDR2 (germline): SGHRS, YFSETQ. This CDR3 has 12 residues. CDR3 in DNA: TGCGCCAGCAGCGGGAGGGCAGATACGCAGTATTTT. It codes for CASSGRADTQYF.